This TCR beta chain was captured in a study of technical replicates of blood from a handful of donors. CDR3 length equals 16 residues. The germline V gene has CDR1 SEHNR and CDR2 FQNEAQ (reference sequence). With 4 bases removed from V and 4 bases from J, the gap between germline ends came to 19 bases. TCRdb keeps only in-frame clones here, not all; method: immunoSEQ multiplex PCR. The repertoire consists of 64,000 or so clones, with approximately 86% occurring once and the leading ten covering 5.1%. The rearrangement joins TRBV7-9 to TRBJ1-1; D is unclear. Sequencing used PBMCs. The sequence was obtained from a human donor in good health. Some clones in this sample may be carry-over from other donors' samples. CDR3 sequence reads: CASSSIPGGTVTEAFF. DNA of the CDR3: TGTGCCAGCAGCTCAATCCCCGGCGGAACGGTCACTGAAGCTTTCTTT. Complete variable domain (other parts from reference TRBV7-9 and TRBJ1-1): DTGVSQNPRHKITKRGQNVTFRCDPISEHNRLYWYRQTLGQGPEFLTYFQNEAQLEKSRLLSDRFSAERPKGSFSTLEIQRTEQGDSAMYLCASSSIPGGTVTEAFFGQGTRLTVV.